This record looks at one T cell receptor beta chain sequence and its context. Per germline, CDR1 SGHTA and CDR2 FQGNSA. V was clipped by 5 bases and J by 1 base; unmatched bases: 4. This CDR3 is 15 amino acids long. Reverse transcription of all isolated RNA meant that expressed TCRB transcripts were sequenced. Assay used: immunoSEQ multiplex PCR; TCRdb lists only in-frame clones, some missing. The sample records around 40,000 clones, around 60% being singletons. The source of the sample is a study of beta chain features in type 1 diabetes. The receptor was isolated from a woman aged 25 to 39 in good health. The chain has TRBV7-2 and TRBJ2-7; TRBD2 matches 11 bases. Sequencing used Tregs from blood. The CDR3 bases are TGTGCCAGCAGCGGGGGACTAGCGGCTTCCTACGAGCAGTACTTC. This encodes CASSGGLAASYEQYF.